A selection of T cell receptor beta chains follows, all from one sample in a study of metastatic and nonmetastatic thyroid tumors. TCRdb re-called the PCR reads with MiXCR. The sample includes approximately 30,000 clones, about 30% seen only once; the top ten take about 32%. Sequencing input: blood. The origin of the receptors is a female donor with papillary thyroid cancer or a benign thyroid nodule (not recorded which). Some clones in this sample may be carry-over from other donors' samples. Each CDR3 is given with its conserved first and last residue. A D gene is named only where the DNA matches it firmly. Expanded clones get a size class; other rows say once, few or many, or leave the size out.

J: TRBJ2-2
D: TRBD2
size: many
V: TRBV20-1
CDR3: CSYGVGRESTGELFF
DNA: TGCAGTTATGGTGTCGGGCGGGAGAGTACCGGGGAGCTGTTTTTT

J: TRBJ2-7
D: TRBD2
size: NA
V: TRBV5-1
CDR3: CASSLEGRLAGVPHVYEQYF
DNA: TGCGCCAGCAGCTTGGAGGGTAGGCTAGCGGGAGTCCCACATGTATACGAGCAGTACTTC

J: TRBJ2-3
D: TRBD2
size: NA
V: TRBV19
CDR3: CASSESLAGDQDTQYF
DNA: TGTGCCAGTAGTGAAAGCCTAGCGGGAGATCAAGATACGCAGTATTTT

J: TRBJ2-7
D: TRBD1
size: few
V: TRBV6-2/TRBV6-3
CDR3: CASSLEGASSYEQYF
DNA: TGTGCCAGCAGTTTAGAGGGGGCATCCTCCTACGAGCAGTACTTC

J: TRBJ2-1
D: TRBD2
size: many
V: TRBV5-1
CDR3: CASSFYSGIGHEQFF
DNA: TGCGCCAGCAGCTTTTATAGCGGGATAGGCCATGAGCAGTTCTTC

J: TRBJ1-2
D: TRBD1
size: many
V: TRBV2
CDR3: CASREMGQGENGYTF
DNA: TGTGCCAGCAGAGAAATGGGACAGGGGGAGAATGGCTACACCTTC

J: TRBJ2-5
D: TRBD1
size: once
V: TRBV30
CDR3: CAWSVGLSLGQKETQYF
DNA: TGTGCCTGGAGTGTAGGCTTAAGCTTGGGACAGAAAGAGACCCAGTACTTC

J: TRBJ2-2
D: NA
size: many
V: TRBV28
CDR3: CALSPRDKDTGELFF
DNA: TGTGCCCTCTCTCCACGGGACAAAGACACCGGGGAGCTGTTTTTT

J: TRBJ1-1
D: NA
size: many
V: TRBV14
CDR3: CASSDYGTKAEAFF
DNA: TGTGCCAGCAGCGACTATGGGACAAAAGCTGAAGCTTTCTTT

J: TRBJ1-4
D: NA
size: NA
V: TRBV30
CDR3: CAWSQQEKLFF
DNA: TGTGCCTGGAGCCAACAAGAAAAACTGTTTTTT

J: TRBJ2-3
D: TRBD2
size: NA
V: TRBV11-1
CDR3: CASSLALGLAGVETDTQYF
DNA: TGTGCCAGCAGCTTAGCGCTGGGACTAGCGGGAGTCGAGACAGATACGCAGTATTTT

J: TRBJ2-7
D: NA
size: many
V: TRBV19
CDR3: CASSIRAPVNEQYF
DNA: TGTGCCAGTAGTATTCGTGCGCCGGTGAATGAGCAGTACTTC

J: TRBJ2-1
D: NA
size: many
V: TRBV5-4
CDR3: CASSFKESNEQFF
DNA: TGTGCCAGCAGCTTTAAGGAAAGCAATGAGCAGTTCTTC

J: TRBJ2-7
D: NA
size: NA
V: TRBV28
CDR3: CASSPGWGDEQYF
DNA: TGTGCCAGCAGCCCCGGGTGGGGGGACGAGCAGTACTTC

J: TRBJ1-5
D: TRBD1
size: NA
V: TRBV11-2
CDR3: CASSMGQGAINQPQHF
DNA: TGTGCCAGCAGCATGGGACAGGGGGCCATCAATCAGCCCCAGCATTTT

J: TRBJ1-4
D: NA
size: NA
V: TRBV6-5
CDR3: CASSYGSLTATNEKLFF
DNA: TGTGCCAGCAGTTACGGGAGCCTAACTGCAACTAATGAAAAACTGTTTTTT

J: TRBJ1-2
D: TRBD1
size: many
V: TRBV28
CDR3: CASRSQGGYYGYTF
DNA: TGTGCCAGCAGATCCCAGGGGGGATACTATGGCTACACCTTC

J: TRBJ2-7
D: NA
size: many
V: TRBV9
CDR3: CASSPSGGGSYEQYF
DNA: TGTGCCAGCAGCCCAAGCGGAGGGGGCTCCTACGAGCAGTACTTC

J: TRBJ2-3
D: TRBD2
size: NA
V: TRBV20-1
CDR3: CSANLPGLAGPSTDTQYF
DNA: TGCAGTGCTAATCTGCCGGGACTAGCGGGACCCAGCACAGATACGCAGTATTTT

J: TRBJ2-5
D: NA
size: many
V: TRBV20-1
CDR3: CSAKDAFDQYF
DNA: TGCAGTGCCAAGGACGCATTCGACCAGTACTTC

J: TRBJ1-1
D: TRBD1
size: many
V: TRBV27
CDR3: CASRTDREAFF
DNA: TGTGCCAGCAGGACGGACAGGGAAGCTTTCTTT